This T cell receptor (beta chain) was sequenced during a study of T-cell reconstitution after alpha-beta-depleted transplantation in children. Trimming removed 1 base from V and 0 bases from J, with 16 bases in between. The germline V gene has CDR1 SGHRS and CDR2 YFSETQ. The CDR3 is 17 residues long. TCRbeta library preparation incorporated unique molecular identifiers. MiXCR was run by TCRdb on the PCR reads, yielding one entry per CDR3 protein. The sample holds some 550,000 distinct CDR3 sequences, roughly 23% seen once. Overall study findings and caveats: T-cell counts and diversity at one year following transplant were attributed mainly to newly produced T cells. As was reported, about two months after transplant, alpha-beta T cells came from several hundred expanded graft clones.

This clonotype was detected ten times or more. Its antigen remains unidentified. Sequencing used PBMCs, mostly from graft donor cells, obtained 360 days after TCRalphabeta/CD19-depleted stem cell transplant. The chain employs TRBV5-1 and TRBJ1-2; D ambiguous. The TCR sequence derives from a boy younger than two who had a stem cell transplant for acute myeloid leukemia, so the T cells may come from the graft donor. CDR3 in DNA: TGCGCCAGCAGCTTGTTTCGGCAGTCTCCACCTAACTATGGCTACACCTTC. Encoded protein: CASSLFRQSPPNYGYTF. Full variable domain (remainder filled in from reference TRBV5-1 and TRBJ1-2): KAGVTQTPRYLIKTRGQQVTLSCSPISGHRSVSWYQQTPGQGLQFLFEYFSETQRNKGNFPGRFSGRQFSNSRSEMNVSTLELGDSALYLCASSLFRQSPPNYGYTFGSGTRLTVV.